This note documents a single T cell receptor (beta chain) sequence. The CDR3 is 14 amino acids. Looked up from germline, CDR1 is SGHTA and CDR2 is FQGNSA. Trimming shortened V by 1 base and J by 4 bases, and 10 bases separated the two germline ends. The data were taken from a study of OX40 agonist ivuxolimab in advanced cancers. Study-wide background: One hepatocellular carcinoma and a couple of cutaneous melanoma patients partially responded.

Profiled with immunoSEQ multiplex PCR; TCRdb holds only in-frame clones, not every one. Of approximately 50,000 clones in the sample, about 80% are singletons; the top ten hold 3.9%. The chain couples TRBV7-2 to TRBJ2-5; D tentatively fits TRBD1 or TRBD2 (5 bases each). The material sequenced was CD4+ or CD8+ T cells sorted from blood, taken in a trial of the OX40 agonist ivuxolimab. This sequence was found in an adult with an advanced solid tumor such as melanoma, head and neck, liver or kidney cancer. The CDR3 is CASSLGGQGETQYF. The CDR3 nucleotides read TGTGCCAGCAGCTTAGGCGGGCAGGGAGAGACCCAGTACTTC.